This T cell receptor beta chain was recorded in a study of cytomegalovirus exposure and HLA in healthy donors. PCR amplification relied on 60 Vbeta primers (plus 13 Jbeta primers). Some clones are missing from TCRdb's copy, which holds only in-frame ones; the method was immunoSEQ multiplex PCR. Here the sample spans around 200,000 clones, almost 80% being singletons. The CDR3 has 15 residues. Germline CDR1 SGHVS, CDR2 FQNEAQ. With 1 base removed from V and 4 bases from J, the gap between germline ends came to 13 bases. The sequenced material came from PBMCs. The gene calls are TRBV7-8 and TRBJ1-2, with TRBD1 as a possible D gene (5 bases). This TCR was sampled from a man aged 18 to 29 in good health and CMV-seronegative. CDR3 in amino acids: CASSLVQAGSYGYTF. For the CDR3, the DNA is TGTGCCAGCAGCTTAGTACAGGCGGGGAGCTATGGCTACACCTTC.